The 26 T cell receptor beta chains in this list originate from one sample, sequenced in a study of cytomegalovirus exposure and HLA in healthy donors. Libraries were prepared by immunoSEQ multiplex PCR; TCRdb keeps only in-frame clonotypes and omits some of them. The sample carries 110,000 or so clones, about 82% recorded once. Sequenced material: PBMCs. These receptors were collected from a man between 18 and 29 years old in good health and CMV-seronegative.

The genes are TRBV5-6 and TRBJ1-5, with D unclear. The germline V gene encodes CDR1 SGHDT and CDR2 YYEEEE. V shed 2 bases and J shed 0 bases, with 9 bases lying between them. The CDR3 is 15 residues long. Here the CDR3 DNA reads TGTGCCAGCAGCTTACGAGACTTTAGCAATCAGCCCCAGCATTTT. Translating it yields CASSLRDFSNQPQHF.

The CDR3 is CASSPLGGSQTYNEQFF. CDR3 DNA sequence: TGTGCCAGCAGCCCGCTCGGCGGGAGCCAGACCTACAATGAGCAGTTCTTC. The chain has TRBV7-9 and TRBJ2-1; 7 nucleotides align to TRBD2. This CDR3 contains 17 residues. The V gene end was trimmed by 5 bases and the J gene end by 2 bases; junction bases not matched to a gene: 12. Germline CDR1 and CDR2: SEHNR and FQNEAQ (reference sequence).

The rearrangement links TRBV5-6 to TRBJ1-4; D perhaps matches TRBD1 (5 bases). Trimming took 2 bases from V and 4 from J, leaving 18 bases between them. The CDR3 consists of 17 residues. The germline gives CDR1 SGHDT, CDR2 YYEEEE. CDR3 loop: CASSLKERDGRNEKLFF. CDR3 coding DNA: TGTGCCAGCAGCTTAAAAGAGCGGGACGGTCGTAATGAAAAACTGTTTTTT.

The gene calls are TRBV6-1 and TRBJ1-6; TRBD1 aligns across 8 bases. CDR1 and CDR2 from the germline V gene are MNHNS and SASEGT. There are 14 residues in the CDR3. V shed 9 bases and J 9 bases; nucleotides not matched to a gene: 10. The CDR3 sequence: CASWLGQGGSPLHF. CDR3 in DNA: TGTGCCAGTTGGCTAGGACAGGGTGGTTCACCCCTCCACTTT.

The chain combines TRBV28 with TRBJ1-2; a weak D match, TRBD1 (6 bases). The CDR3 contains 13 residues. V gave up 8 bases and J gave up 2 bases, with 12 bases separating them. Germline V CDR1 and CDR2: MDHEN, SYDVKM. CDR3 residues: CASGQTGNYGYTF. DNA for the CDR3: TGTGCCAGCGGTCAAACAGGGAACTATGGCTACACCTTC.

This clone was seen more than once but under ten times. V gene TRBV7-9 combines with J gene TRBJ2-1; 7 bases match TRBD1. This CDR3 has 14 amino acids. V trimming: 1 base; J trimming: 9 bases; junction bases outside the gene matches: 6. Germline assignment: CDR1 SEHNR and CDR2 FQNEAQ (reference sequence). DNA of the CDR3: TGTGCCAGCAGCTTAGGACAGGGTAGCAGTGAGCAGTTCTTC. Translating gives CASSLGQGSSEQFF.

The DNA for the CDR3 is TGTGCCAGTAGTGCCCCCAGGGGGAACTCCTACAATGAGCAGTTCTTC. Its translation is CASSAPRGNSYNEQFF. The V gene is TRBV19, the J gene TRBJ2-1; TRBD1 matches at 7 bases. Germline loops: CDR1 LNHDA, CDR2 SQIVND (reference sequence). The CDR3 totals 16 residues. The J segment lost 0 bases and the V segment lost 5 bases, leaving 7 bases of the junction unmatched.

A single count supports this clone. The chain recombines TRBV7-2 with TRBJ2-1, with D perhaps matching TRBD1 (6 bases). Looked up from germline, CDR1 is SGHTA and CDR2 is FQGNSA. There are 13 residues in the CDR3. V was trimmed by 6 bases and J by 9 bases, leaving 15 bases between them. CDR3 in amino acids: CASSPPGAVEQFF. CDR3 DNA: TGTGCCAGCAGTCCTCCAGGGGCTGTTGAGCAGTTCTTC.

The J gene is TRBJ2-3, the V gene TRBV5-6, with TRBD2 identical over 7 bases. The CDR3 is 14 amino acids. After removal of 4 bases from V and 3 bases from J, the junction contained 5 bases not matched to a gene. Germline V gene lookup returns CDR1 SGHDT and CDR2 YYEEEE. The CDR3 DNA is TGTGCCAGCAGCCTTGGACTAGGGACAGATACGCAGTATTTT. This codes for CASSLGLGTDTQYF.

V and J are TRBV2 and TRBJ2-3; TRBD2 matches 11 bases. The CDR3 is 15 amino acids. Germline lookup yields CDR1 SNHLY and CDR2 FYNNEI. V shed 6 bases and J 2 bases; nucleotides not matched to a gene: 4. The CDR3 sequence: CASRGTSGITDTQYF. In nucleotides, the CDR3 is TGTGCCAGCAGGGGGACTAGCGGAATCACAGATACGCAGTATTTT.

This rearrangement joins TRBV5-4 to TRBJ1-2; no clear D gene. The CDR3 runs to 16 residues. The V end was cut by 4 bases, the J end by 2 bases, with 18 bases between. CDR1 and CDR2 (germline): SGHNT, YYREEE (reference sequence). Here the CDR3 reads CASSPPGGSANYGYTF. DNA for the CDR3: TGTGCCAGCAGCCCGCCGGGAGGGAGCGCGAACTATGGCTACACCTTC. Full variable domain (rest looked up from reference TRBV5-4 and TRBJ1-2): ETGVTQSPTHLIKTRGQQVTLRCSSQSGHNTVSWYQQALGQGPQFIFQYYREEENGRGNFPPRFSGLQFPNYSSELNVNALELDDSALYLCASSPPGGSANYGYTFGSGTRLTVV.

Notes on this clone: The same CDR3 also results from other DNA sequences found in this sample. The chain recombines TRBV7-2 with TRBJ1-1; a possible D gene is TRBD1 (6 bases). Germline V gene data show CDR1 as SGHTA and CDR2 as FQGNSA. The CDR3 contains 16 residues. The V end was cut by 5 bases, the J end by 1 base, with 17 bases between. The CDR3 reads CASSQLPGQPNTEAFF. The CDR3, as DNA: TGTGCCAGCAGCCAACTCCCGGGACAACCGAACACTGAAGCTTTCTTT.

The table lists this clone with a count of one. This chain connects TRBV30 to TRBJ2-1; 9 bases agree with TRBD1. Per the germline V gene, CDR1 is GTSNPN and CDR2 is SVGIG (reference sequence). CDR3 length equals 15 residues. J gave up 5 bases and V 1 base, and 6 bases lay outside the gene matches. The CDR3, as DNA: TGTGCCTGGAGTGCCGGACAGGGGTCCCACAATGAGCAGTTCTTC. Encoded protein: CAWSAGQGSHNEQFF.

V is TRBV6-5 and J is TRBJ1-5; D might be TRBD1 (5 bases). CDR3 length: 13 residues. V was trimmed by 6 bases and J by 2 bases, leaving 8 bases between them. Germline V gene data show CDR1 as MNHEY and CDR2 as SVGAGI. The CDR3 DNA sequence: TGTGCCAGCAGGCGGGACCGCAATCAGCCCCAGCATTTT. Translation: CASRRDRNQPQHF.

The chain links TRBV5-1 to TRBJ2-2; the D gene is possibly TRBD1 (5 bases). Germline loops: CDR1 SGHRS, CDR2 YFSETQ. This CDR3 has 17 residues. The germline V and J ends were trimmed by 1 base and 4 bases, with 17 bases remaining between them. The CDR3 loop reads CASSLTGRQTLTGELFF. The CDR3 DNA follows: TGCGCCAGCAGCTTGACAGGACGGCAAACACTCACCGGGGAGCTGTTTTTT. Filled out from reference TRBV5-1 and TRBJ2-2, the complete variable domain reads KAGVTQTPRYLIKTRGQQVTLSCSPISGHRSVSWYQQTPGQGLQFLFEYFSETQRNKGNFPGRFSGRQFSNSRSEMNVSTLELGDSALYLCASSLTGRQTLTGELFFGEGSRLTVL.

V gene TRBV12-5 combines with J gene TRBJ1-1; D is uncertain. CDR3 length equals 13 residues. Germline V gene lookup returns CDR1 LGHNT and CDR2 FRNRAP. V was clipped by 6 bases and J by 4 bases, with 12 bases between them. CDR3 bases: TGTGCTAGTGGGGAGCGGGCGGGCACTGAAGCTTTCTTT. This gives the protein CASGERAGTEAFF.

This rearrangement joins TRBV29-1 to TRBJ2-3, with 8 bases fitting TRBD1. CDR1 and CDR2 from the germline V gene are SQVTM and ANQGSEA. CDR3 length: 13 residues. The V gene end was trimmed by 3 bases and the J gene end by 5 bases; junction bases not matched to a gene: 4. This chain's CDR3 is CSVETGVGDTQYF. DNA for the CDR3: TGCAGCGTTGAGACAGGGGTGGGAGATACGCAGTATTTT.

The chain has TRBV10-1 and TRBJ1-1; D is ambiguous. Trimming removed 9 bases from V and 0 bases from J, with 20 bases in between. The length of the CDR3 is 16 residues. The germline gives CDR1 WNHNN, CDR2 SYGVQD (reference sequence). CDR3 DNA sequence: TGCGCCAGTAAAACGGACTCCCCTATTATGAACACTGAAGCTTTCTTT. Its protein is CASKTDSPIMNTEAFF.

V usage is TRBV5-1 and J usage is TRBJ2-1; 8 bases match TRBD1. V shed 4 bases, J shed 4 bases, and the junction held 13 bases outside the gene matches. The CDR3 runs 17 residues. From germline, CDR1 is SGHRS and CDR2 YFSETQ. The CDR3 bases are TGCGCCAGCAGCCCCCGACAGGGACAGGCAGGTTACAATGAGCAGTTCTTC. Protein: CASSPRQGQAGYNEQFF.

This clone has only a few counts. The chain uses TRBV30 and TRBJ1-1; perhaps TRBD1 as D (5 bases). V lost 0 bases, J lost 1 base, and 9 bases lay in between. This CDR3 contains 14 residues. Germline V gives CDR1 GTSNPN, CDR2 SVGIG (reference sequence). The chain's CDR3 is CAWSVPGKNTEAFF. Written as DNA, the CDR3 is TGTGCCTGGAGTGTACCAGGGAAGAACACTGAAGCTTTCTTT. The full variable domain, in which reference TRBV30 and TRBJ1-1 provide the parts outside the CDR3, is SQTIHQWPATLVQPVGSPLSLECTVEGTSNPNLYWYRQAAGRGLQLLFYSVGIGQISSEVPQNLSASRPQDRQFILSSKKLLLSDSGFYLCAWSVPGKNTEAFFGQGTRLTVV.

V gene TRBV10-3 combines with J gene TRBJ1-6, with 7 bases lining up with TRBD1. The CDR3 extends over 15 amino acids. The ends lost 3 bases at V and 7 bases at J; junction bases unmatched: 6. The germline V gene encodes CDR1 ENHRY and CDR2 SYGVKD. DNA for the CDR3: TGTGCCATCAGTGATAAGGACAGGCTAAATTCACCCCTCCACTTT. It translates to CAISDKDRLNSPLHF.

The chain employs TRBV27 and TRBJ2-1; TRBD2 aligns across 11 bases. V was pared by 6 bases and J by 7 bases, with 8 bases of the junction left unmatched. The CDR3 is made up of 15 amino acids. Germline V gene data show CDR1 as MNHEY and CDR2 as SMNVEV (reference sequence). CDR3 in amino acids: CASRPLAGVRNEQFF. Written as DNA, the CDR3 is TGTGCCAGCAGACCACTAGCGGGAGTTAGAAATGAGCAGTTCTTC.

The CDR3 nucleotides are TGTGCCAGCATCCCACCGAGGGACAGAACGCTTTCCGAGCAGTACTTC. This gives the protein CASIPPRDRTLSEQYF. The chain employs TRBV6-4 and TRBJ2-7; 7 bases align to TRBD1. CDR3 length: 16 amino acids. V trimming: 7 bases; J trimming: 6 bases; junction bases outside the gene matches: 18. CDR1 is MRHNA and CDR2 is SNTAGT in the germline V gene.

J is TRBJ1-2 and V is TRBV10-1, with TRBD1 as a possible D gene (5 bases). The CDR3 is 16 amino acids. Deletions cut 2 bases from V and 4 bases from J, with 17 bases between. Per the germline V gene, CDR1 is WNHNN and CDR2 is SYGVQD (reference sequence). The CDR3 reads CASSEDIGAETYGYTF. CDR3 nucleotide sequence: TGCGCCAGCAGTGAGGATATTGGGGCGGAGACCTATGGCTACACCTTC.

This clone was observed a single time. V is TRBV6-1 and J is TRBJ1-5; perhaps TRBD1 as D (5 bases). The CDR3 runs to 14 residues. The V gene's germline CDR1 is MNHNS and CDR2 SASEGT. The ends were cut back, 1 base at V and 4 bases at J, with 8 bases in the middle. CDR3 amino acids: CASSEGWTNQPQHF. CDR3 sequence (DNA): TGTGCCAGCAGTGAAGGTTGGACAAATCAGCCCCAGCATTTT.

The rearrangement uses TRBV6-1 and TRBJ2-4; no definite D call. Germline loops: CDR1 MNHNS, CDR2 SASEGT. CDR3 length: 14 residues. Trimming cost V 3 bases and J 4 bases, with 10 bases left between them. The CDR3 DNA sequence: TGTGCCAGCAGTGATATCGTAGTAAAAAACATTCAGTACTTC. This encodes CASSDIVVKNIQYF.